This T cell receptor (beta chain) was identified in a study of shared clonotypes between healthy human individuals. Study-wide results and caveats: Naive subsets generally exceeded memory subsets in estimated richness.

The method was immunoSEQ multiplex PCR; TCRdb's version includes in-frame clones alone and lacks a portion of them. The sample includes 950,000 to 1,300,000 clones, under 80% of them seen just once. As to this clone: Antigen specificity is unknown. The sample holds other DNA sequences that translate to the same CDR3.

Material: memory CD4+ T cells sorted from blood. Subset indicated: CD45RA-negative fraction. The TCR sequence derives from a man younger than 30 in good health.

The DNA for the CDR3 is TGTGCCAGCAGCTTAGGCGGGAGGAGGGAAGAGACCCAGTACTTC. The encoded protein is CASSLGGRREETQYF. The chain recombines TRBV7-9 with TRBJ2-5; TRBD2 matches at 8 bases. J lost 3 bases, V lost 1 base, and 4 bases had no gene match. There are 15 residues in the CDR3. Looked up from germline, CDR1 is SEHNR and CDR2 is FQNEAQ (reference sequence).